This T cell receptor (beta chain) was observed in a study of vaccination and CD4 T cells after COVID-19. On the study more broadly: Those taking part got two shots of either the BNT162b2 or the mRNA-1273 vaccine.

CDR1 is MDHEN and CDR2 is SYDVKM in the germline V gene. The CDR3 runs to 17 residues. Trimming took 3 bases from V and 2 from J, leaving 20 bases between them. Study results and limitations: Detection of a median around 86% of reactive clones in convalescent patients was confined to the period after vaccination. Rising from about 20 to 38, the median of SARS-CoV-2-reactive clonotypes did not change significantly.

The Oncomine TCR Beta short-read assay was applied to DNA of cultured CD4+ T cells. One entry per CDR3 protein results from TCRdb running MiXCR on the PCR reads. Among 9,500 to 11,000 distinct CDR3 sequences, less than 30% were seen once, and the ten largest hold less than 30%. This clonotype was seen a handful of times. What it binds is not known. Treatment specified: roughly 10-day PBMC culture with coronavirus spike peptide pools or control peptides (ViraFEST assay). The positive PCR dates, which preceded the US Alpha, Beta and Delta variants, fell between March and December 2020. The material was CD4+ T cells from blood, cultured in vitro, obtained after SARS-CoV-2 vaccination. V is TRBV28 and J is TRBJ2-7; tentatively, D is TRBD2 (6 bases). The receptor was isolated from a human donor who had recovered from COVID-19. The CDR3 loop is CASSLDDIGDLTYEQYF. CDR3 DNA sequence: TGTGCCAGCAGTTTGGACGACATTGGGGACTTAACCTACGAGCAGTACTTC.